The 22 T cell receptor beta chains below come from one sample, sequenced in a study of shared clonotypes between healthy human individuals. Measured with immunoSEQ multiplex PCR; TCRdb has only the in-frame clones, and not every one. This table holds about 2.4 million clones, approximately 93% found once. The sequencing input was naive CD4+ T cells from PBMCs. Described subset: CD45RA+ positively selected. The source is a man in his late teens or twenties in good health. Some clones in this sample may be carry-over from other donors' samples.

This rearrangement joins TRBV9 to TRBJ2-2; weak D call: TRBD2 (7 bases). The CDR3 contains 15 residues. Germline CDR1 reads SGDLS; CDR2 reads YYNGEE. Trimming stripped 2 bases from V and 6 bases from J, with 14 bases between. This CDR3 reads CASSVRGAIAGELFF. Here the CDR3 DNA reads TGTGCCAGCAGCGTTCGGGGGGCTATTGCCGGGGAGCTGTTTTTT.

In regard to this clone: The identical CDR3 is also encoded by other nucleotide sequences in the sample. V usage is TRBV6-1 and J usage is TRBJ1-2, with D perhaps TRBD1 (5 bases). Trimming stripped 6 bases from V and 2 bases from J, with 10 bases between. Germline values: CDR1 MNHNS, CDR2 SASEGT. The CDR3 totals 13 residues. CDR3 nucleotide sequence: TGTGCCAGCAGAGGGACGGTGAACTATGGCTACACCTTC. This sequence encodes CASRGTVNYGYTF.

This clone was detected only once. The sample has other DNA sequences that encode this CDR3 too. This chain's CDR3 is CSARVLDTQYF. CDR3 nucleotide sequence: TGCAGTGCCCGCGTCCTAGATACGCAGTATTTT. This chain joins TRBV20-1 and TRBJ2-3, with D unclear. The CDR3 has 11 amino acids. Per the germline V gene, CDR1 is DFQATT and CDR2 is SNEGSKA (reference sequence). Trimming removed 6 bases at V and 5 bases at J, with 9 bases between.

This chain joins TRBV4-3 and TRBJ1-5; 7 nucleotides align to TRBD1. The germline CDR1 and CDR2 sequences are LGHNA and YSLEER. Trimming cost V 0 bases and J 6 bases; bases outside gene matches: 11. The CDR3 spans 17 residues. In DNA, the CDR3 is TGCGCCAGCAGCCAAGATCTCGCAGGGGGAAGGGGTCAGCCCCAGCATTTT. Translation gives CASSQDLAGGRGQPQHF.

This clone was recorded a few times. The chain combines TRBV29-1 with TRBJ1-1, with no clear D. The V gene's germline CDR1 is SQVTM and CDR2 ANQGSEA. The CDR3 loop spans 15 amino acids. V was shortened by 7 bases and J by 1 base, with 19 bases between the two germline ends. The CDR3 nucleotides are TGCAGCGCCACTAAGTCAGGACGGGGGAACACTGAAGCTTTCTTT. Its protein is CSATKSGRGNTEAFF.

This chain uses TRBV15 with TRBJ2-1; 9 bases match TRBD2. This CDR3 contains 15 residues. V trimming: 7 bases; J trimming: 3 bases; junction bases outside the gene matches: 7. CDR1 is LNHNV, CDR2 YYDKDF, per germline (reference sequence). The CDR3 spells CATTQASGVYNEQFF. The CDR3 coding sequence is TGTGCCACCACCCAGGCTAGCGGGGTCTACAATGAGCAGTTCTTC.

This chain connects TRBV5-1 to TRBJ2-7; 9 bases map to TRBD1. Trimming removed 4 bases from V and 2 bases from J; junction bases left unmatched: 4. CDR3 length: 14 residues. The germline V gene has CDR1 SGHRS and CDR2 YFSETQ. CDR3 loop: CASSVGDRAYEQYF. CDR3 sequence (DNA): TGCGCCAGCAGCGTGGGGGACAGGGCCTACGAGCAGTACTTC. The whole variable domain, filled in from reference TRBV5-1 and TRBJ2-7, reads KAGVTQTPRYLIKTRGQQVTLSCSPISGHRSVSWYQQTPGQGLQFLFEYFSETQRNKGNFPGRFSGRQFSNSRSEMNVSTLELGDSALYLCASSVGDRAYEQYFGPGTRLTVT.

The chain links TRBV30 to TRBJ1-1, with 7 bases that match TRBD1. V trimming: 3 bases; J trimming: 3 bases; junction bases outside the gene matches: 4. The CDR3 is made up of 13 amino acids. Germline V lookup: CDR1 GTSNPN, CDR2 SVGIG (reference sequence). For the CDR3, the DNA is TGTGCCTGGAGCGATGACAGGGACACTGAAGCTTTCTTT. Residues: CAWSDDRDTEAFF.

The chain recombines TRBV10-3 with TRBJ2-2; TRBD2 agrees at 11 bases. The CDR3 covers 17 residues. The trim removed 2 bases at V and 1 base at J, leaving 3 bases unmatched. Germline CDR1 is ENHRY and CDR2 is SYGVKD. The CDR3 spells CAISETSGRGNTGELFF. CDR3 bases: TGTGCCATCAGTGAGACTAGCGGGAGAGGGAACACCGGGGAGCTGTTTTTT.

V and J are TRBV19 and TRBJ2-3; D uncertain. V dropped 4 bases and J dropped 0 bases, with 17 bases sitting between them. There are 17 residues in the CDR3. Germline V lookup: CDR1 LNHDA, CDR2 SQIVND (reference sequence). The DNA of the CDR3 is TGTGCCAGTAGTAGGTTGGCGGACCTTAGTAGCACAGATACGCAGTATTTT. As protein: CASSRLADLSSTDTQYF.

The chain combines TRBV6-5 with TRBJ2-3; 10 nucleotides match TRBD2. J gave up 6 bases and V 6 bases, and 9 bases lay outside the gene matches. This CDR3 is built from 15 residues. From germline, CDR1 is MNHEY and CDR2 SVGAGI. CDR3: CASRQAGGPWDTQYF. CDR3 nucleotide sequence: TGTGCCAGCAGACAAGCGGGAGGGCCGTGGGATACGCAGTATTTT.

The chain employs TRBV4-3 and TRBJ2-1; maybe TRBD2 (6 bases). Trimming shortened V by 4 bases and J by 0 bases, and 10 bases separated the two germline ends. The CDR3 is 15 amino acids. CDR1 is LGHNA and CDR2 is YSLEER in the germline V gene. The CDR3 sequence is CASSLGTPSYNEQFF. The CDR3 bases are TGCGCCAGCAGCCTCGGGACTCCCTCCTACAATGAGCAGTTCTTC.

The V call is TRBV7-2, the J call TRBJ2-5; D is uncertain. The V end lost 2 bases, the J end lost 1 base, and 11 bases lay between the germline ends. The CDR3 totals 15 residues. Germline V gene lookup returns CDR1 SGHTA and CDR2 FQGNSA. CDR3 in amino acids: CASSLYSPGQETQYF. CDR3 nucleotides: TGTGCCAGCAGCTTATATTCCCCGGGCCAAGAGACCCAGTACTTC.

The CDR3 reads CASSPGLYEQFF. The CDR3 nucleotides read TGTGCCAGCAGCCCCGGCTTATATGAGCAGTTCTTC. The rearrangement uses TRBV4-2 and TRBJ2-1; no clear D gene. This CDR3 contains 12 residues. Trimming removed 4 bases from V and 8 bases from J, with 9 bases in between. CDR1 is LGHNA and CDR2 is YNFKEQ in the germline V gene.

J is TRBJ2-1 and V is TRBV7-9; 12 bases line up with TRBD1. J lost 8 bases, V lost 3 bases, and 14 bases had no gene match. The germline V gene encodes CDR1 SEHNR and CDR2 FQNEAQ (reference sequence). This CDR3 has 18 residues. In DNA, the CDR3 is TGTGCCAGCAGCTTCGTCAAAACCGGGACAGGGGGCATGGATGAGCAGTTCTTC. The encoded protein is CASSFVKTGTGGMDEQFF.

This clone has only a few counts. The V gene is TRBV7-9, the J gene TRBJ1-1; the match to TRBD1 covers 7 bases. Trimming cost V 4 bases and J 5 bases; bases outside gene matches: 10. The CDR3 is 15 amino acids. CDR1 SEHNR and CDR2 FQNEAQ come from the germline V gene (reference sequence). CDR3 sequence reads: CASSYRDSAGTEAFF. The CDR3 bases are TGTGCCAGCAGCTACCGGGACAGTGCGGGGACTGAAGCTTTCTTT.

This clone was counted once. The chain combines TRBV15 with TRBJ1-1; no clear D gene. Trimming cost V 1 base and J 6 bases, with 9 bases left between them. The CDR3 consists of 13 residues. Germline CDR1 is LNHNV and CDR2 is YYDKDF (reference sequence). The CDR3 DNA reads TGTGCCACCAGCAGAGCATGGCCTCCTGAAGCTTTCTTT. This gives the protein CATSRAWPPEAFF.

The chain has TRBV28 and TRBJ2-7, with a tentative D call TRBD2 (6 bases). V lost 6 bases, J lost 2 bases, and 14 bases lay in between. The CDR3 has 14 amino acids. CDR1 MDHEN and CDR2 SYDVKM come from the germline V gene. CDR3 nucleotides: TGTGCCAGCAGCCCGGGACTGACACCCTACGAGCAGTACTTC. It codes for CASSPGLTPYEQYF.

This chain links TRBV5-4 with TRBJ2-3, with 7 bases matching TRBD1. Germline V gives CDR1 SGHNT, CDR2 YYREEE (reference sequence). The CDR3 has 16 amino acids. Trimming at V came to 3 bases and at J to 2 bases, leaving 9 bases not matched to a gene. Here the CDR3 DNA reads TGTGCCAGCAGCTCCCCCTTGGGACAGAACACAGATACGCAGTATTTT. This encodes CASSSPLGQNTDTQYF. Drawing the rest from reference TRBV5-4 and TRBJ2-3, the complete variable domain is ETGVTQSPTHLIKTRGQQVTLRCSSQSGHNTVSWYQQALGQGPQFIFQYYREEENGRGNFPPRFSGLQFPNYSSELNVNALELDDSALYLCASSSPLGQNTDTQYFGPGTRLTVL.

The rearrangement uses TRBV28 and TRBJ2-7; D unclear. The V end was cut by 7 bases, the J end by 5 bases, with 15 bases between. From germline, CDR1 is MDHEN and CDR2 SYDVKM. CDR3 length equals 13 residues. The CDR3 loop is CASTPWIRDEQYF. The CDR3 coding sequence is TGTGCCAGCACGCCTTGGATTAGGGACGAGCAGTACTTC.

Note on this clone: The sample carries other DNA sequences with the same CDR3. This chain links TRBV29-1 with TRBJ2-7; possibly TRBD1 or TRBD2 for D (5 bases each). Germline V gene lookup returns CDR1 SQVTM and CDR2 ANQGSEA. With 6 bases removed from V and 2 bases from J, the gap between germline ends came to 11 bases. There are 12 residues in the CDR3. This CDR3 is CSVGTGTYEQYF. The CDR3, as DNA: TGCAGCGTGGGGACGGGTACCTACGAGCAGTACTTC.

The rearrangement uses TRBV28 and TRBJ2-7, with 7 bases identical to TRBD1. This CDR3 is 14 amino acids long. The V and J ends lost 7 bases and 3 bases, in that order; junction bases with no gene match: 9. Germline lookup yields CDR1 MDHEN and CDR2 SYDVKM. The CDR3 DNA reads TGTGCCAGCAACAGCCCGGACAGGTTCTACGAGCAGTACTTC. Protein sequence: CASNSPDRFYEQYF.